The 32 T cell receptor beta chains below come from one sample, sequenced in a study of blood T cells in healthy people across ages. Through a sample-barcoded 5' primer and a J-beta primer mix, a second PCR was run for roughly 6 to 12 cycles. TCRdb ran MiXCR on the 5' RACE reads and lists one entry per CDR3 protein. The sample lists roughly 730,000 distinct CDR3 sequences, roughly 56% occurring once. The material sequenced was blood. These receptors originate from a man aged 40-50 years in good health.

This clonotype was counted between two and nine times. The chain recombines TRBV10-3 with TRBJ2-7, with 7 bases matching TRBD2. Germline V CDR1 and CDR2: ENHRY, SYGVKD. V trimming: 6 bases; J trimming: 7 bases; junction bases outside the gene matches: 18. This CDR3 comprises 16 residues. The CDR3 DNA reads TGTGCCATCAGAGACTTGGCCGGGGGAGGGAAAAATGAGCAGTACTTC. It is translated as CAIRDLAGGGKNEQYF.

The genes are TRBV29-1 and TRBJ2-6; 7 nucleotides line up with TRBD2. The CDR3 loop spans 15 amino acids. The junction had 3 bases not matched to a gene; V was cut back by 4 bases and J by 0 bases. The germline V gene has CDR1 SQVTM and CDR2 ANQGSEA. The CDR3 loop reads CSVGGGSSGANVLTF. Written as DNA, the CDR3 is TGCAGCGTTGGGGGGGGTAGCTCTGGGGCCAACGTCCTGACTTTC.

Worth noting for this clonotype: The junction differs from germline at one of its ends, possibly a read error. This chain connects TRBV20-1 to TRBJ2-7; D possibly corresponds to TRBD2 (6 bases). The CDR3 length is 15 residues. Germline CDR1 DFQATT, CDR2 SNEGSKA (reference sequence). Here the CDR3 reads CSAIPRSGVSDEQYF. DNA of the CDR3: TGCAGTGCTATTCCGCGTAGCGGCGTCTCCGACGAGCAGTACTTC.

This clonotype was found a few times. The V call is TRBV4-3, the J call TRBJ1-1; 7 positions match TRBD1. The V and J ends lost 4 bases and 1 base, in that order; junction bases with no gene match: 9. Looked up from germline, CDR1 is LGHNA and CDR2 is YSLEER. The CDR3 consists of 16 residues. CDR3 in DNA: TGCGCCAGCAGCCGCACATTGGACAGGAGGAACACTGAAGCTTTCTTT. Amino acid sequence: CASSRTLDRRNTEAFF.

The chain carries TRBV5-1 and TRBJ2-2; D not certain. The CDR3 spans 16 residues. Germline V gives CDR1 SGHRS, CDR2 YFSETQ. Trimming pared 4 bases from V and 1 base from J, leaving 14 bases between. The chain's CDR3 is CASSLDKTVNTGELFF. The DNA of the CDR3 is TGCGCCAGCAGCCTCGACAAAACGGTGAACACCGGGGAGCTGTTTTTT.

The chain employs TRBV3-1 and TRBJ1-5; D gene ambiguous. V was clipped by 0 bases and J by 7 bases, with 7 bases between them. This CDR3 spans 13 amino acids. CDR1 LGHDT and CDR2 YNNKEL come from the germline V gene (reference sequence). CDR3 in DNA: TGTGCCAGCAGCCAAGAACTACGACAGCCCCAGCATTTT. Translation: CASSQELRQPQHF.

The rearrangement joins TRBV28 to TRBJ2-1; the D gene is possibly TRBD2 (5 bases). V was shortened by 2 bases and J by 6 bases, with 11 bases between the two germline ends. CDR3 length equals 14 residues. Germline CDR1 and CDR2: MDHEN and SYDVKM. The CDR3 region is CASSLGLAVNEQFF. For the CDR3, the DNA is TGTGCCAGCAGTTTAGGTCTAGCCGTCAATGAGCAGTTCTTC.

This clonotype appeared a few times. The chain is built from TRBV27 and TRBJ1-6; D not resolved. The CDR3 contains 15 residues. Germline V lookup: CDR1 MNHEY, CDR2 SMNVEV (reference sequence). The V and J ends lost 3 bases and 12 bases respectively, with 18 bases between them. As DNA, the CDR3 is TGTGCCAGCAGTTTTTTTATACAGATGGGTGGACCCCTCCACTTT. Amino acid sequence: CASSFFIQMGGPLHF.

The J gene is TRBJ1-2, the V gene TRBV10-3; D is perhaps TRBD1 (5 bases). Trimming removed 10 bases at V and 2 bases at J, with 14 bases between. The CDR3 is 13 residues long. Germline V gene lookup returns CDR1 ENHRY and CDR2 SYGVKD. The CDR3 DNA reads as TGTGCCACCAGAGACAGTAACAACTATGGCTACACCTTC. Its protein is CATRDSNNYGYTF.

V is TRBV12-3 or TRBV12-4 and J is TRBJ2-5; 7 nucleotides align to TRBD1. V lost 7 bases and J lost 6; bases outside the gene matches: 14. The CDR3 totals 15 residues. The CDR3 is CASTQSGTAVKTQYF. Written as DNA, the CDR3 is TGTGCCAGCACCCAATCCGGGACAGCAGTAAAGACCCAGTACTTC.

This chain joins TRBV7-3 and TRBJ2-1, with D maybe TRBD2 (7 bases). Per germline, CDR1 SGHTA and CDR2 FQGTGA. CDR3 size: 13 residues. With 6 bases removed from V and 9 bases from J, the gap between germline ends came to 15 bases. The CDR3 protein is CASRVSGEGEQFF. CDR3 DNA: TGTGCCAGCAGAGTATCAGGGGAGGGTGAGCAGTTCTTC.

This chain uses TRBV7-8 with TRBJ1-6; D is unclear. V was trimmed by 2 bases and J by 6 bases, leaving 17 bases between them. The germline CDR1 and CDR2 sequences are SGHVS and FQNEAQ. The CDR3 consists of 17 residues. The DNA for the CDR3 is TGTGCCAGCAGCTTACTATCAACCTCAGGCGGTAATTCACCCCTCCACTTT. Translated: CASSLLSTSGGNSPLHF.

V and J are TRBV20-1 and TRBJ2-5; 7 nucleotides line up with TRBD2. The end of the DNA is better explained by TRBJ2-7, so the J call may be wrong. From germline, CDR1 is DFQATT and CDR2 SNEGSKA (reference sequence). This CDR3 comprises 14 residues. The CDR3 DNA sequence: TGCAGTGCTAGAACGGGAGGCCCCCCCTACGAGCAGTACTTC. It codes for CSARTGGPPYEQYF.

The chain carries TRBV5-1 and TRBJ1-2; 7 positions match TRBD1. Per germline, CDR1 SGHRS and CDR2 YFSETQ. V dropped 4 bases and J dropped 3; count of bases not matched to a gene: 12. This CDR3 has 16 residues. CDR3 nucleotide sequence: TGCGCCAGCAGCCTTGGGCGGGACAGTATTGACTATGGCTACACCTTC. Its translation: CASSLGRDSIDYGYTF.

The V and J genes are TRBV7-2 and TRBJ2-7, with D perhaps assigned TRBD1 or TRBD2 (5 bases each). The CDR3 length is 14 residues. Germline CDR1 SGHTA, CDR2 FQGNSA. V was trimmed by 4 bases and J by 3 bases, leaving 13 bases between them. CDR3 amino acids: CASSYRDGGYEQYF. In DNA, the CDR3 is TGTGCCAGCAGCTATCGGGACGGTGGCTACGAGCAGTACTTC.

This clonotype was observed a handful of times. The chain uses TRBV4-2 and TRBJ1-2, with D maybe TRBD1 (5 bases). CDR3 size: 17 residues. Trimming removed 0 bases from V and 5 bases from J, with 19 bases in between. Germline values: CDR1 LGHNA, CDR2 YNFKEQ. The CDR3 sequence is CASSQEVGSRAGYGYTF. The CDR3 DNA reads TGTGCCAGCAGCCAAGAGGTGGGGAGCAGGGCAGGGTATGGCTACACCTTC.

CDR3 coding DNA: TGTGCCAGCAGTCGCCCGACGAGTCTGAACACTGAAGCTTTCTTT. Its protein product is CASSRPTSLNTEAFF. The chain uses TRBV27 and TRBJ1-1; D ambiguous. V lost 5 bases and J 0 bases, leaving 13 bases between the germline ends. The CDR3 length is 15 residues. Per germline, CDR1 MNHEY and CDR2 SMNVEV (reference sequence).

The chain employs TRBV20-1 and TRBJ1-5, with a weak D call TRBD1 (5 bases). From germline, CDR1 is DFQATT and CDR2 SNEGSKA (reference sequence). The V end was cut by 3 bases, the J end by 5 bases, with 23 bases between. The CDR3 consists of 17 residues. The CDR3 sequence: CSASTLGTPLHHQPQHF. DNA of the CDR3: TGCAGTGCTAGCACCCTCGGGACCCCCCTGCACCATCAGCCCCAGCATTTT.

The genes are TRBV25-1 and TRBJ1-2; maybe TRBD1 (5 bases). V was pared by 1 base and J by 6 bases, with 15 bases between. The V gene's germline CDR1 is MGHDK and CDR2 SYGVNS. The CDR3 is made up of 15 amino acids. The CDR3 bases are TGTGCCAGCAGTGAATGGGGGAATTCTCCTCATGGCTACACCTTC. Translated, it gives CASSEWGNSPHGYTF.

This clonotype has only one observation. V and J are TRBV12-3 or TRBV12-4 and TRBJ2-2, with TRBD2 matching over 7 bases. The CDR3 length is 15 residues. V gave up 4 bases and J gave up 3 bases; unmatched junction bases: 5. CDR3 region: CASSSVGGYTGELFF. The CDR3, as DNA: TGTGCCAGCAGTTCTGTGGGGGGGTACACCGGGGAGCTGTTTTTT.

The rearrangement links TRBV4-1 to TRBJ2-2; D possibly uses TRBD1 or TRBD2 (5 bases each). Germline lookup yields CDR1 MGHRA and CDR2 YSYEKL. The CDR3 runs 14 residues. V shed 0 bases and J shed 7 bases, with 9 bases lying between them. CDR3: CASSQDPGGGELFF. The CDR3 DNA sequence: TGCGCCAGCAGCCAAGATCCTGGGGGCGGGGAGCTGTTTTTT.

V and J are TRBV10-3 and TRBJ2-7; perhaps TRBD2 as D (5 bases). Gene TRBJ2-5 matches the end of the DNA better, so the J call may be wrong. CDR1 and CDR2 from the germline V gene are ENHRY and SYGVKD. The CDR3 is made up of 16 amino acids. For the CDR3, the DNA is TGTGCCATCAGTGAGTCTAGAGGGAGAGTACCGGAGACCCAGTACTTC. This gives the protein CAISESRGRVPETQYF.

This rearrangement joins TRBV7-3 to TRBJ2-3; D ambiguous. CDR3 length: 14 amino acids. V lost 5 bases and J 0 bases, leaving 9 bases between the germline ends. CDR1 and CDR2 from the germline V gene are SGHTA and FQGTGA. The CDR3 DNA reads as TGTGCCAGCAGCCCAGACGCTAGCACAGATACGCAGTATTTT. It encodes CASSPDASTDTQYF.

V usage is TRBV12-3 or TRBV12-4 and J usage is TRBJ2-6; D call uncertain. The CDR3 is 16 amino acids. V lost 2 bases to trimming and J lost 0 bases, with 8 bases between them. The CDR3: CASSLTSVSGANVLTF. The CDR3 DNA reads as TGTGCCAGCAGTTTAACCAGCGTCTCTGGGGCCAACGTCCTGACTTTC.

The genes are TRBV3-1 and TRBJ2-1; 12 nucleotides align to TRBD1. Germline values: CDR1 LGHDT, CDR2 YNNKEL (reference sequence). This CDR3 region has 14 residues. The V gene end was trimmed by 5 bases and the J gene end by 7 bases; junction bases not matched to a gene: 3. As DNA, the CDR3 is TGTGCCAGCAGCGCGGGACAGGGGGCAAATGAGCAGTTCTTC. The encoded protein is CASSAGQGANEQFF.

The chain carries TRBV5-1 and TRBJ1-6; 11 bases line up with TRBD1. The germline gives CDR1 SGHRS, CDR2 YFSETQ. Losses at the gene ends were 3 bases for V and 8 bases for J; bases not matched to a gene: 4. The CDR3 runs to 15 residues. This CDR3 reads CASSSGQGVYSPLHF. The CDR3 nucleotides read TGCGCCAGCAGCTCGGGACAGGGGGTTTATTCACCCCTCCACTTT.

This chain uses TRBV10-3 with TRBJ2-3; TRBD2 aligns across 8 bases. This CDR3 spans 14 amino acids. The germline V gene encodes CDR1 ENHRY and CDR2 SYGVKD. After removal of 6 bases from V and 5 bases from J, the junction contained 7 bases not matched to a gene. CDR3: CAIRLAGPQDTQYF. DNA for the CDR3: TGTGCCATCAGGCTAGCGGGTCCCCAAGATACGCAGTATTTT.

V and J are TRBV27 and TRBJ2-1; D uncertain. There are 15 residues in the CDR3. The V gene lost 6 bases and the J gene lost 3 bases, with 15 bases spanning the gap. Germline V gives CDR1 MNHEY, CDR2 SMNVEV (reference sequence). The CDR3 loop reads CASRDNILGYNEQFF. CDR3 in DNA: TGTGCCAGCAGGGATAATATCCTGGGCTACAATGAGCAGTTCTTC.

The chain links TRBV20-1 to TRBJ2-3; D is ambiguous. The V end was cut by 6 bases, the J end by 0 bases, with 13 bases between. CDR1 is DFQATT and CDR2 is SNEGSKA in the germline V gene (reference sequence). CDR3 length equals 14 residues. CDR3 amino acids: CSAQSALSTDTQYF. CDR3 in DNA: TGCAGTGCCCAGAGCGCGCTCAGCACAGATACGCAGTATTTT.

The rearrangement links TRBV6-2 or TRBV6-3 to TRBJ2-7; D might be TRBD1 (6 bases). The DNA end is more similar to TRBJ2-5, so the J call may be wrong. Germline V lookup: CDR1 MNHEY, CDR2 SVGEGT. This CDR3 is built from 17 residues. The CDR3 loop reads CASSYAVTGTKGETQYF. CDR3 coding DNA: TGTGCCAGCAGTTACGCAGTCACCGGGACAAAAGGGGAGACCCAGTACTTC.

This clonotype was detected only a few times. This chain uses TRBV28 with TRBJ2-5; tentative D call: TRBD2 (5 bases). Germline V gene data show CDR1 as MDHEN and CDR2 as SYDVKM. Trimming cost V 2 bases and J 2 bases, with 9 bases left between them. This CDR3 is built from 14 residues. CDR3 sequence reads: CASSLISGQETQYF. The CDR3 nucleotides are TGTGCCAGCAGTTTAATAAGCGGACAAGAGACCCAGTACTTC. Combining the CDR3 with reference TRBV28 and TRBJ2-5 gives the whole variable domain DVKVTQSSRYLVKRTGEKVFLECVQDMDHENMFWYRQDPGLGLRLIYFSYDVKMKEKGDIPEGYSVSREKKERFSLILESASTNQTSMYLCASSLISGQETQYFGPGTRLLVL.

The rearrangement joins TRBV28 to TRBJ2-4; 11 bases align to TRBD1. The CDR3 loop spans 17 amino acids. Trimming removed 3 bases from V and 0 bases from J; junction bases left unmatched: 4. Germline values: CDR1 MDHEN, CDR2 SYDVKM. The CDR3 reads CASSFYGTGGAKNIQYF. CDR3 bases: TGTGCCAGCAGTTTTTACGGGACAGGGGGAGCCAAAAACATTCAGTACTTC.